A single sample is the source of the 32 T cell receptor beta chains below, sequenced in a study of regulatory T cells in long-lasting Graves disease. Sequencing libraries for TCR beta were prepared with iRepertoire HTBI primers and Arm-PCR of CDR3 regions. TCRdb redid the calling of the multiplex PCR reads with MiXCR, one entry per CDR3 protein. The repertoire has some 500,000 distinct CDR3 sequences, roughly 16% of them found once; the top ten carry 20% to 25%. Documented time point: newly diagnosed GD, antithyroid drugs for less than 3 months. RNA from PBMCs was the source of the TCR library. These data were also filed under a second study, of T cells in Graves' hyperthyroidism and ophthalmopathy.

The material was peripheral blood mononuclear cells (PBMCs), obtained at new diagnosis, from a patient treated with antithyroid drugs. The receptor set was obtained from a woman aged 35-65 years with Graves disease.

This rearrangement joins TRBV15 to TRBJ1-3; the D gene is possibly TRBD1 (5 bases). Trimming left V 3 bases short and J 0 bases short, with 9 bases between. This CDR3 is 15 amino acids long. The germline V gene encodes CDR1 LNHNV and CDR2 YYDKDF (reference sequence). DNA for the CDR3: TGTGCCACCAGCAGGGACATCAGCTCTGGAAACACCATATATTTT. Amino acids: CATSRDISSGNTIYF.

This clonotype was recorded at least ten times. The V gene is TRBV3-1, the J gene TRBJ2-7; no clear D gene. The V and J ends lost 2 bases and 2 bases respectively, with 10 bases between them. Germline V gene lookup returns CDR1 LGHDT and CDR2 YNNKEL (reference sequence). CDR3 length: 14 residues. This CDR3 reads CASSQFHGPYEQYF. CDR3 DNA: TGTGCCAGCAGCCAATTTCACGGCCCCTACGAGCAGTACTTC.

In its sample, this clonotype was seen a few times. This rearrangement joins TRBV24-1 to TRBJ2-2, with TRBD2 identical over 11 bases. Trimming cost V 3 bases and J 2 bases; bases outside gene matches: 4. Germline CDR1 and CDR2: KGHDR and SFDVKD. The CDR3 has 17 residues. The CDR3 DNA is TGTGCCACCAGTGATCCAACTAGCGGGGGAAACACCGGGGAGCTGTTTTTT. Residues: CATSDPTSGGNTGELFF.

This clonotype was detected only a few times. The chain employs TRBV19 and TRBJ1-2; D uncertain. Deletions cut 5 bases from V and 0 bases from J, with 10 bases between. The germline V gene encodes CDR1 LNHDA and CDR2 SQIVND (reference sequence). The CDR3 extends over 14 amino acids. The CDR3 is CASSEHDANYGYTF. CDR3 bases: TGTGCCAGTAGTGAGCACGACGCTAACTATGGCTACACCTTC. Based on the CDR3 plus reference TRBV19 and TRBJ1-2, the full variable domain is DGGITQSPKYLFRKEGQNVTLSCEQNLNHDAMYWYRQDPGQGLRLIYYSQIVNDFQKGDIAEGYSVSREKKESFPLTVTSAQKNPTAFYLCASSEHDANYGYTFGSGTRLTVV.

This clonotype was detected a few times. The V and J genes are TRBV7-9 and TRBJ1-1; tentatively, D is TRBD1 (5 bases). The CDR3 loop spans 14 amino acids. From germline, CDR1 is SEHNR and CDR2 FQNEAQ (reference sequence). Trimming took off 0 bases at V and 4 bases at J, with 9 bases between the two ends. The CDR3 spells CASSLAGAATEAFF. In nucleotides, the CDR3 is TGTGCCAGCAGCTTAGCAGGGGCGGCCACTGAAGCTTTCTTT.

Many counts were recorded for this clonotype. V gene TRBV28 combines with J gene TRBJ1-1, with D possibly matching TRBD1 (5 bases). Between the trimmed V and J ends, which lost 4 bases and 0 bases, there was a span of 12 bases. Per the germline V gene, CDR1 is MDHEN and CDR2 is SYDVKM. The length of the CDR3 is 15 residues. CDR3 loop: CASSSAGTLNTEAFF. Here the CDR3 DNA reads TGTGCCAGCAGTTCAGCCGGGACCTTGAACACTGAAGCTTTCTTT.

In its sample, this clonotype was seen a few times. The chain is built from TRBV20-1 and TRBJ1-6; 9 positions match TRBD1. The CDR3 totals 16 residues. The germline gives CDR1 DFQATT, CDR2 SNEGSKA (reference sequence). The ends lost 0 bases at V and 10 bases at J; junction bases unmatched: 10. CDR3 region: CSARDRTGVVGSPLHF. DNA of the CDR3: TGCAGTGCTAGAGACCGGACAGGGGTGGTTGGATCACCCCTCCACTTT.

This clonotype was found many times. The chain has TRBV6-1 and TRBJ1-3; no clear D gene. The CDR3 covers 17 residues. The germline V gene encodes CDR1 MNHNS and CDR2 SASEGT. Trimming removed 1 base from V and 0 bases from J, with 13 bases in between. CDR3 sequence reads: CASSEVEGRFSGNTIYF. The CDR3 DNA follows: TGTGCCAGCAGTGAAGTGGAGGGAAGGTTCTCTGGAAACACCATATATTTT.

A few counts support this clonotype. CDR3 in amino acids: CAWSARGSDTQYF. The CDR3 DNA sequence: TGTGCCTGGAGTGCACGCGGGTCAGATACGCAGTATTTT. The rearrangement uses TRBV30 and TRBJ2-3; possibly TRBD2 for D (5 bases). The CDR3 has 13 amino acids. Trimming shortened V by 1 base and J by 4 bases, and 9 bases separated the two germline ends. Per germline, CDR1 GTSNPN and CDR2 SVGIG (reference sequence).

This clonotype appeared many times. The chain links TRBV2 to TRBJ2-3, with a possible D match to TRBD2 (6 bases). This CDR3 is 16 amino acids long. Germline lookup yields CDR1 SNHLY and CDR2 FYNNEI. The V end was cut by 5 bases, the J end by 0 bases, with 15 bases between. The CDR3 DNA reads TGTGCCAGCAGTATCGGGACTCCGCCTAGCACAGATACGCAGTATTTT. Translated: CASSIGTPPSTDTQYF.

The CDR3 loop is CASSPTGYNGYTF. In DNA form, the CDR3 reads TGTGCCAGCTCACCGACAGGGTATAACGGCTACACCTTC. This sequence joins TRBV18 and TRBJ1-2; 7 bases fit TRBD1. CDR3 length: 13 amino acids. Germline CDR1 and CDR2: KGHSH and LQKENI. Losses at the gene ends were 3 bases for V and 8 bases for J; bases not matched to a gene: 6. The variable domain in full, completed from reference TRBV18 and TRBJ1-2, reads NAGVMQNPRHLVRRRGQEARLRCSPMKGHSHVYWYRQLPEEGLKFMVYLQKENIIDESGMPKERFSAEFPKEGPSILRIQQVVRGDSAAYFCASSPTGYNGYTFGSGTRLTVV.

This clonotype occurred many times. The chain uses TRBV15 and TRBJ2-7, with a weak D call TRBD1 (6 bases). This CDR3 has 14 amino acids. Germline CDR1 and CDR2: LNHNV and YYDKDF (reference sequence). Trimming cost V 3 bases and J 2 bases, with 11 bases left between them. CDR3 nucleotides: TGTGCCACCAGCAGTCACAGGGCCACCTACGAGCAGTACTTC. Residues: CATSSHRATYEQYF.

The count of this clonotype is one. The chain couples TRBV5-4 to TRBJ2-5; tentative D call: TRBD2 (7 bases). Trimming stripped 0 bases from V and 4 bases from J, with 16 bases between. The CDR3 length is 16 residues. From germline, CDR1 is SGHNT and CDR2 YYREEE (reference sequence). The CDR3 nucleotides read TGTGCCAGCAGCTTGGAGGGGGGGGGCCGTCGAGAGACCCAGTACTTC. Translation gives CASSLEGGGRRETQYF.

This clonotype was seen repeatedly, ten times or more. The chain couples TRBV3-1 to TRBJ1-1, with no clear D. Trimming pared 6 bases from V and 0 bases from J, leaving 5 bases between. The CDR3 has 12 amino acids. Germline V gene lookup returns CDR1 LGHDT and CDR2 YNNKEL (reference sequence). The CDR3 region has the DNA TGTGCCAGCAGGAGTATGAACACTGAAGCTTTCTTT. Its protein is CASRSMNTEAFF.

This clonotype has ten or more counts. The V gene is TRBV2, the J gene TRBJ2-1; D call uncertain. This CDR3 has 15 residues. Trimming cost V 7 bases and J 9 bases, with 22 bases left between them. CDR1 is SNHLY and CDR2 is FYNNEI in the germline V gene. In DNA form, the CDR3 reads TGTGCCAGCACGAGAGGTTTGAAGGGTTGGGTTGAGCAGTTCTTC. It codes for CASTRGLKGWVEQFF.

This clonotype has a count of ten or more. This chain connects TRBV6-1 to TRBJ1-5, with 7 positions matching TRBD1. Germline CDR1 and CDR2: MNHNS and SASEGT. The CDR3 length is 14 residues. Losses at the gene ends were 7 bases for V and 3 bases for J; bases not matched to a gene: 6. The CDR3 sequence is CASTRDRPNQPQHF. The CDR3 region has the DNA TGTGCCAGCACCCGGGACAGACCCAATCAGCCCCAGCATTTT.

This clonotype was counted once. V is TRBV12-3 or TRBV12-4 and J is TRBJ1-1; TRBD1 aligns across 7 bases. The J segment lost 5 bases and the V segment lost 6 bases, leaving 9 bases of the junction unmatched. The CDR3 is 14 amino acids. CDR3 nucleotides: TGTGCCAGCAGGGGCACAGGGGTTGAGACTGAAGCTTTCTTT. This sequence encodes CASRGTGVETEAFF.

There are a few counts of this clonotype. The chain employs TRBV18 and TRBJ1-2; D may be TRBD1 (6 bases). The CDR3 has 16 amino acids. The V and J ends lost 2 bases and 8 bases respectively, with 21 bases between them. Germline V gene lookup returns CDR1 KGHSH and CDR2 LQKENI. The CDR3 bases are TGTGCCAGCTCACCAAACAGGGATGGGGCTACGGGAGGCTACACCTTC. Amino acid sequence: CASSPNRDGATGGYTF.

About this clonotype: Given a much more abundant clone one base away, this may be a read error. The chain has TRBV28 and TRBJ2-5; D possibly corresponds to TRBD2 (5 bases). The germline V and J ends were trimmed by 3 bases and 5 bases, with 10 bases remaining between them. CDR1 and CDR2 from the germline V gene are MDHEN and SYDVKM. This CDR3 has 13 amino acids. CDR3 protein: CASSLSRRETQYF. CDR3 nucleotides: TGTGCCAGCAGTTTGTCCAGGAGGGAGACCCAGTACTTC.

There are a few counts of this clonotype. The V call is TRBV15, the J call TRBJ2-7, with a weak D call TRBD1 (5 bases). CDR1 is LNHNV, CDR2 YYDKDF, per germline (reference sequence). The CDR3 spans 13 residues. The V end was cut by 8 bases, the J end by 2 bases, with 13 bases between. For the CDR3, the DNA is TGTGCCACCGGGATAGGGGATACCTACGAGCAGTACTTC. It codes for CATGIGDTYEQYF.

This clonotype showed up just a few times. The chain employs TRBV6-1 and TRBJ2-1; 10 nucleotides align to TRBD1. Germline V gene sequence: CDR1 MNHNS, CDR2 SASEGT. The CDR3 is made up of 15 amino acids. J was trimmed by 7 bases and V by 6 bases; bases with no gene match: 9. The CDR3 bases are TGTGCCAGCAGGTCCGGGACAGGGGTGGATAATGAGCAGTTCTTC. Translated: CASRSGTGVDNEQFF.

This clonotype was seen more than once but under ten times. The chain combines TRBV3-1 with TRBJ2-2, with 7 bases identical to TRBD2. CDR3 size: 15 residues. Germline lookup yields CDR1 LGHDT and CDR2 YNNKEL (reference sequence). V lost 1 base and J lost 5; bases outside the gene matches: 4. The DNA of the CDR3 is TGTGCCAGCAGCCAAGGACCAGCGGGAACCGGGGAGCTGTTTTTT. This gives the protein CASSQGPAGTGELFF.

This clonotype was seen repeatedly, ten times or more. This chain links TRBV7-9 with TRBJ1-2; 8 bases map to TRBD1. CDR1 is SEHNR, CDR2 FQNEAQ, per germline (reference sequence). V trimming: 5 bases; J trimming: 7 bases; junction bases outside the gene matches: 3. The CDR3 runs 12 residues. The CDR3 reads CASSIDRGGYTF. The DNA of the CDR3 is TGTGCCAGCAGCATCGACAGGGGTGGCTACACCTTC. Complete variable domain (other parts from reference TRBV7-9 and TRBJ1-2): DTGVSQNPRHKITKRGQNVTFRCDPISEHNRLYWYRQTLGQGPEFLTYFQNEAQLEKSRLLSDRFSAERPKGSFSTLEIQRTEQGDSAMYLCASSIDRGGYTFGSGTRLTVV.

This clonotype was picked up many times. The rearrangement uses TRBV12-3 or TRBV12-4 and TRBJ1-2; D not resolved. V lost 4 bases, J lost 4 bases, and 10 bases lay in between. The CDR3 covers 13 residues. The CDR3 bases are TGTGCCAGCAGTTACACAGAAGTCTATGGCTACACCTTC. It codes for CASSYTEVYGYTF.

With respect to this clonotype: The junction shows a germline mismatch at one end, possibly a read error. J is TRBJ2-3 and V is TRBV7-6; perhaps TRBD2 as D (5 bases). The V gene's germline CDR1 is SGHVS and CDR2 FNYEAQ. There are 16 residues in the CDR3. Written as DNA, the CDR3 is TGTGCCAGCAGCTTAGTCAGTGGGAGTAGCACAGATACGCAGTACTTT. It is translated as CASSLVSGSSTDTQYF. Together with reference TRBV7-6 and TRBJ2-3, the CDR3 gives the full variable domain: GAGVSQSPRYKVTKRGQDVALRCDPISGHVSLYWYRQALGQGPEFLTYFNYEAQQDKSGLPNDRFSAERPEGSISTLTIQRTEQRDSAMYRCASSLVSGSSTDTQYFGPGTRLTVL.

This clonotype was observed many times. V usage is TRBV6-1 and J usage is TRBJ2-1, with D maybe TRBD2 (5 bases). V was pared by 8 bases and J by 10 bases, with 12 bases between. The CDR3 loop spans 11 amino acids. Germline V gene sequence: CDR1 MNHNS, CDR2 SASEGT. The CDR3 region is CASSPSPEQFF. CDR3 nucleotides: TGTGCCAGCTCTCCTAGCCCGGAGCAGTTCTTC.

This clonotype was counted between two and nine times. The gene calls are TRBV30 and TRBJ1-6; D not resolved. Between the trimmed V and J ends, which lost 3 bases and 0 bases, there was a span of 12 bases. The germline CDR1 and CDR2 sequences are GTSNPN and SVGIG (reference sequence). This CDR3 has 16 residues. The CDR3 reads CAWRDPPSSYNSPLHF. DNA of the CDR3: TGTGCCTGGAGGGACCCCCCGAGCTCCTATAATTCACCCCTCCACTTT.

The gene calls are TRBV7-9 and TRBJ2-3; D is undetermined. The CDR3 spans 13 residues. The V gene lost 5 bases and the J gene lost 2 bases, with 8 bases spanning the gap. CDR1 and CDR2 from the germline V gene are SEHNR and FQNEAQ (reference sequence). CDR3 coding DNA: TGTGCCAGCAGCCTACAGACCACAGATACGCAGTATTTT. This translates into CASSLQTTDTQYF.

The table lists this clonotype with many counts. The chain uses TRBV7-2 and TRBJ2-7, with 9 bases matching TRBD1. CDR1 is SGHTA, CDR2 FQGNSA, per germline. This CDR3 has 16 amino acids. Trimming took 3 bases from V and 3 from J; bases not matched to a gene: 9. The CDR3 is CASSFSGTGLGYEQYF. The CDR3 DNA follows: TGTGCCAGCAGCTTCTCCGGGACAGGGCTTGGCTACGAGCAGTACTTC. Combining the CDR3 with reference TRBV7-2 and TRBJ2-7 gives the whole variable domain GAGVSQSPSNKVTEKGKDVELRCDPISGHTALYWYRQSLGQGLEFLIYFQGNSAPDKSGLPSDRFSAERTGGSVSTLTIQRTQQEDSAVYLCASSFSGTGLGYEQYFGPGTRLTVT.

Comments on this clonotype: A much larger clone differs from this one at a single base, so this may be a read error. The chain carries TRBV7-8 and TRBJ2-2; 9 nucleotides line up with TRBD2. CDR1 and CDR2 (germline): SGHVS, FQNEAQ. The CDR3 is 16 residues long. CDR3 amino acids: CASSLLAGTNTGEPFF. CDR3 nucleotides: TGTGCCAGCAGCTTACTAGCGGGGACGAACACCGGGGAGCCGTTTTTT.

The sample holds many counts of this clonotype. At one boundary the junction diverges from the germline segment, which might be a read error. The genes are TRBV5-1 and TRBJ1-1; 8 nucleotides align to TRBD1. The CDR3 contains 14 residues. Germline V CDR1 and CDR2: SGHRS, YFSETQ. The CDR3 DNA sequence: TGTGCCAGCAGCGTGGGCACAGGGGGCACTGAAGCTTTCTTT. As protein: CASSVGTGGTEAFF.

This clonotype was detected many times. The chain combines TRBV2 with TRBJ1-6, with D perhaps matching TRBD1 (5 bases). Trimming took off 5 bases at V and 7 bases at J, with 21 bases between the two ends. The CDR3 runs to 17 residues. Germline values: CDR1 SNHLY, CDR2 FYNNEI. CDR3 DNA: TGTGCCAGCAGTCTCACCGCCGGGCTTGAGGGGAATTCACCCCTCCACTTT. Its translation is CASSLTAGLEGNSPLHF.